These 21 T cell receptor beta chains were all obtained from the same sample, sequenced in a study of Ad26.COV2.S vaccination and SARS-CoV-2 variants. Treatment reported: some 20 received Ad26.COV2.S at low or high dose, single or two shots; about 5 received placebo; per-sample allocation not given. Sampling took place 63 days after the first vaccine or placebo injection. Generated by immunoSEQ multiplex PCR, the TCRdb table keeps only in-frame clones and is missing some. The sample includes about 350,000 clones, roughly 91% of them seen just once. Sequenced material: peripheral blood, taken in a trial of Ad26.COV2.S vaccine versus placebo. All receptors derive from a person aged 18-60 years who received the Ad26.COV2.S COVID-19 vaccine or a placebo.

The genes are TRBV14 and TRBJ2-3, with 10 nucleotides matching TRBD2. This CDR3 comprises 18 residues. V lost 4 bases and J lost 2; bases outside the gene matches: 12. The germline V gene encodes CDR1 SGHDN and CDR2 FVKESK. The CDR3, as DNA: TGTGCCAGCAGCCCCCTTTTTCATAGCGGGGGGTACACAGATACGCAGTATTTT. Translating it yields CASSPLFHSGGYTDTQYF.

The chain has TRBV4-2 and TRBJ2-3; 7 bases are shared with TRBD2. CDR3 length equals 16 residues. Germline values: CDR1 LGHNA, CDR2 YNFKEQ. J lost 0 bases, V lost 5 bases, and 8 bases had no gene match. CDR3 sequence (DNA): TGTGCCAGCAGCGAAAGCGGGACTGTAAGCACAGATACGCAGTATTTT. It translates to CASSESGTVSTDTQYF.

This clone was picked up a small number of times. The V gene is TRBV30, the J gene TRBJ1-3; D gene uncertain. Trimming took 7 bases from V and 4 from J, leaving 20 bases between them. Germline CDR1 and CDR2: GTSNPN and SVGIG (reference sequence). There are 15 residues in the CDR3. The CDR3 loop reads CALDSRIFSGNTIYF. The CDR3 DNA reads TGTGCCTTGGATTCCCGGATTTTCTCCGGAAACACCATATATTTT.

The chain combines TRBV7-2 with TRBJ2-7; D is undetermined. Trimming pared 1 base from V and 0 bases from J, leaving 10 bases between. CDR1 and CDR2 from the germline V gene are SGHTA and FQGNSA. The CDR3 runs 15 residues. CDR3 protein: CASSLGHLYSYEQYF. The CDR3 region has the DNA TGTGCCAGCAGCTTAGGACACCTGTACTCCTACGAGCAGTACTTC.

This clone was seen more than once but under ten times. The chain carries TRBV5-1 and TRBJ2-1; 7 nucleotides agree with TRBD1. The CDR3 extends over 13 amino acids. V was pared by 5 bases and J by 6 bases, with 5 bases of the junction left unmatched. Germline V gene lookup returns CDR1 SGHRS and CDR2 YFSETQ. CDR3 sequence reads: CASSTTGSNEQFF. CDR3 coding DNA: TGCGCCAGCAGTACGACAGGGTCCAATGAGCAGTTCTTC.

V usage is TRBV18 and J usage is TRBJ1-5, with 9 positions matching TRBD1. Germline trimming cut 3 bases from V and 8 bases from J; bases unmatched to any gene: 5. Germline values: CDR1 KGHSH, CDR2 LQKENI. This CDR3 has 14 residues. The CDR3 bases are TGTGCCAGCTCACCGACAGGGGGGAATGAGCCCCAGCATTTT. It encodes CASSPTGGNEPQHF.

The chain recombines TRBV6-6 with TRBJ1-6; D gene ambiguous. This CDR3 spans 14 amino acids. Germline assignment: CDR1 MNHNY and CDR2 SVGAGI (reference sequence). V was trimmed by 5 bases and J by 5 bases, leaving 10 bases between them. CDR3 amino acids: CASSGPNNNSPLHF. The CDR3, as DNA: TGTGCCAGCAGTGGGCCCAACAATAATTCACCCCTCCACTTT.

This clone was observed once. CDR3 sequence (DNA): TGCGCCAGTCAGCGAGGGTTACAAAACACCGGGGAGCTGTTTTTT. As protein: CASQRGLQNTGELFF. J is TRBJ2-2 and V is TRBV5-1; possibly TRBD2 for D (5 bases). Per germline, CDR1 SGHRS and CDR2 YFSETQ. V was clipped by 8 bases and J by 2 bases, with 16 bases between them. This CDR3 has 15 amino acids. Full variable domain (rest looked up from reference TRBV5-1 and TRBJ2-2): KAGVTQTPRYLIKTRGQQVTLSCSPISGHRSVSWYQQTPGQGLQFLFEYFSETQRNKGNFPGRFSGRQFSNSRSEMNVSTLELGDSALYLCASQRGLQNTGELFFGEGSRLTVL.

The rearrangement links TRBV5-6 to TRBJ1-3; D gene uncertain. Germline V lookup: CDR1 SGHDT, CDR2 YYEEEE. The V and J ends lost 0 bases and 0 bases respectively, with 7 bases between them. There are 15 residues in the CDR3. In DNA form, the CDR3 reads TGTGCCAGCAGCTTGGGGGCAGTCTCTGGAAACACCATATATTTT. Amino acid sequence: CASSLGAVSGNTIYF.

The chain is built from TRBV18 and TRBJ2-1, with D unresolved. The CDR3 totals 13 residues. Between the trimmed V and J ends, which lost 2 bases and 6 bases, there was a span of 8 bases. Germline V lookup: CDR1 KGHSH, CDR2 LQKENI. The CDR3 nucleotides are TGTGCCAGCTCACCAGTCGGGCGCAATGAGCAGTTCTTC. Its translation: CASSPVGRNEQFF.

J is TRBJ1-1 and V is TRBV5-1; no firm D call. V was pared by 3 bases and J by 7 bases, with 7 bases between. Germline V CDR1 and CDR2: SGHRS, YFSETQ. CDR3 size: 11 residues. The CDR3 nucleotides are TGCGCCAGCAGCTACGACGGTGAAGCTTTCTTT. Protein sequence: CASSYDGEAFF.

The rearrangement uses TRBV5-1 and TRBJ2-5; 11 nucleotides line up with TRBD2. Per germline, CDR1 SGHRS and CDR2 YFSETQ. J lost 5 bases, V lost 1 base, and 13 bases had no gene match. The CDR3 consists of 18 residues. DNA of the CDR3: TGCGCCAGCAGCTTGAACCGGGGTTTAGCGGGAGGGCAGGAGACCCAGTACTTC. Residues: CASSLNRGLAGGQETQYF.

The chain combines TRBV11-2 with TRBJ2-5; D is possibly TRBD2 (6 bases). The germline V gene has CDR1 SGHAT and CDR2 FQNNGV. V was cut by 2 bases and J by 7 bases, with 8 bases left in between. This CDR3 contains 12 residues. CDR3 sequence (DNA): TGTGCCAGCAGCTTAAACGGGGGGACCCAGTACTTC. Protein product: CASSLNGGTQYF.

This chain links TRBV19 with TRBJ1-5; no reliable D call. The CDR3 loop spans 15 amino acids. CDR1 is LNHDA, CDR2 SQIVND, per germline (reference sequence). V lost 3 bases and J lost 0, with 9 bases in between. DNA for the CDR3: TGTGCCAGTAGTATGGGTGGTGGTAGCAATCAGCCCCAGCATTTT. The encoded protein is CASSMGGGSNQPQHF.

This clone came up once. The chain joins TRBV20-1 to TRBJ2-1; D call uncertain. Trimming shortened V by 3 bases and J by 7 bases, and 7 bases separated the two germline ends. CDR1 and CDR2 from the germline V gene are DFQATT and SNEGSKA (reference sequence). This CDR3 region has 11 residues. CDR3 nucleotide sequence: TGCAGTGCTAGTTTCGGGAATGAGCAGTTCTTC. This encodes CSASFGNEQFF.

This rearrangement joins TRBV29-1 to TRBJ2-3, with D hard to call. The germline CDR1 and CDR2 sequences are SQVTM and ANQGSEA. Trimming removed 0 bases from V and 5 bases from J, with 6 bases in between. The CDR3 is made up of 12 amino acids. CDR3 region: CSVEDGGDTQYF. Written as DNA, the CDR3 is TGCAGCGTTGAAGATGGCGGAGATACGCAGTATTTT.

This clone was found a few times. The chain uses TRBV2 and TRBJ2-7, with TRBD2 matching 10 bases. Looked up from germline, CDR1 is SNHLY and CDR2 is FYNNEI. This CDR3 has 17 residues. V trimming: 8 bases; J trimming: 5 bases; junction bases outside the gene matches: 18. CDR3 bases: TGTGCCAGCTCTGGACCTGGCGCTAGCGGGAGAAGAAACGAGCAGTACTTC. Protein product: CASSGPGASGRRNEQYF.

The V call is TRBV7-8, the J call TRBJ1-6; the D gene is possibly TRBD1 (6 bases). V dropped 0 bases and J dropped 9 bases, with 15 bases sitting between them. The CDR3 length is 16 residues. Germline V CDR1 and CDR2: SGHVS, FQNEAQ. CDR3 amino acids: CASSLAPLQGVSPLHF. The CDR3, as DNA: TGTGCCAGCAGCTTAGCCCCCCTACAGGGTGTTTCACCCCTCCACTTT. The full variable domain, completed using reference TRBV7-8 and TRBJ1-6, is GAGVSQSPRYKVAKRGQDVALRCDPISGHVSLFWYQQALGQGPEFLTYFQNEAQLDKSGLPSDRFFAERPEGSVSTLKIQRTQQEDSAVYLCASSLAPLQGVSPLHFGNGTRLTVT.

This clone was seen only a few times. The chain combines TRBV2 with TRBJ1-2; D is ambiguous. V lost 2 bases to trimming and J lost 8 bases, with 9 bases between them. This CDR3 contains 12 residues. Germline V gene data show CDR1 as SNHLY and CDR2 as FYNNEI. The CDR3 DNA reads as TGTGCCAGCAGTGAATCCGGGTCCGGCTACACCTTC. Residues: CASSESGSGYTF. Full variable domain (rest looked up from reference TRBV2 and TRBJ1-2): EPEVTQTPSHQVTQMGQEVILRCVPISNHLYFYWYRQILGQKVEFLVSFYNNEISEKSEIFDDQFSVERPDGSNFTLKIRSTKLEDSAMYFCASSESGSGYTFGSGTRLTVV.

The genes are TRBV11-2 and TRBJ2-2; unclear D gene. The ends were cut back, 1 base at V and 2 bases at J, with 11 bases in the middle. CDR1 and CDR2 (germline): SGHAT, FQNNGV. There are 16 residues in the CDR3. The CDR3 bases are TGTGCCAGCAGCTTAGGTGCCCTAGTTAACACCGGGGAGCTGTTTTTT. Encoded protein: CASSLGALVNTGELFF.

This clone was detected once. Written as DNA, the CDR3 is TGTGCCAGCAGCCTGACAGGGAGCAATCAGCCCCAGCATTTT. Translating gives CASSLTGSNQPQHF. The V gene is TRBV5-5, the J gene TRBJ1-5; TRBD1 matches at 7 bases. The CDR3 runs to 14 residues. The V gene end was trimmed by 4 bases and the J gene end by 1 base; junction bases not matched to a gene: 2. Germline V CDR1 and CDR2: SGHKS, YYEKEE (reference sequence).